Below are 26 T cell receptor beta chains sequenced from a single sample in a study of early T cells in non-severe SARS-CoV-2 infection. TCRdb reprocessed the 5' RACE reads via MiXCR and lists one record per CDR3 protein. This table holds around 52,000 distinct CDR3 sequences, 11% found once. The sequencing sample was made of whole blood. The receptor source for this set is an adult who was a healthcare worker with PCR-confirmed SARS-CoV-2 infection or an uninfected control (not recorded which).

The genes are TRBV19 and TRBJ2-1; the match to TRBD2 covers 12 bases. This CDR3 contains 15 residues. Germline-derived CDR1 and CDR2 are LNHDA and SQIVND (reference sequence). After removal of 6 bases from V and 9 bases from J, the junction contained 9 bases not matched to a gene. The CDR3 loop reads CASSRTSGTRPEQFF. Here the CDR3 DNA reads TGTGCCAGTAGCCGGACTAGCGGGACAAGGCCTGAGCAGTTCTTC. The full variable domain, its missing parts supplied by reference TRBV19 and TRBJ2-1, is DGGITQSPKYLFRKEGQNVTLSCEQNLNHDAMYWYRQDPGQGLRLIYYSQIVNDFQKGDIAEGYSVSREKKESFPLTVTSAQKNPTAFYLCASSRTSGTRPEQFFGPGTRLTVL.

This clonotype was counted at least ten times. This chain connects TRBV5-4 to TRBJ2-3, with TRBD1 identical over 10 bases. The V gene end was trimmed by 10 bases and the J gene end by 4 bases; junction bases not matched to a gene: 12. The germline gives CDR1 SGHNT, CDR2 YYREEE (reference sequence). The CDR3 has 15 amino acids. The chain's CDR3 is CAGRDRGILADTQYF. The CDR3 coding sequence is TGTGCCGGCCGGGACAGGGGAATTTTGGCAGATACGCAGTATTTT.

This clonotype was counted between two and nine times. V is TRBV6-6 and J is TRBJ2-1, with 15 bases matching TRBD2. V lost 2 bases, J lost 7 bases, and 0 bases stayed unmatched. This CDR3 has 15 residues. Germline lookup yields CDR1 MNHNY and CDR2 SVGAGI (reference sequence). CDR3 loop: CASSYGTSGGNEQFF. For the CDR3, the DNA is TGTGCCAGCAGTTACGGGACTAGCGGGGGGAATGAGCAGTTCTTC.

By sample share, this clonotype is medium-sized. This chain joins TRBV12-3 or TRBV12-4 and TRBJ1-2; D call uncertain. The CDR3 has 11 residues. V lost 1 base and J lost 7, with 4 bases in between. The CDR3 sequence is CASSLGSGYTF. The CDR3 region has the DNA TGTGCCAGCAGTTTAGGGAGTGGCTACACCTTC.

This clonotype was seen a handful of times. CDR3 loop: CAIRGGSGNTIYF. Here the CDR3 DNA reads TGTGCCATCAGGGGGGGTTCTGGAAACACCATATATTTT. This chain joins TRBV10-3 and TRBJ1-3; D perhaps matches TRBD1 (5 bases). CDR3 length: 13 residues. Germline V lookup: CDR1 ENHRY, CDR2 SYGVKD. V was shortened by 6 bases and J by 1 base, with 7 bases between the two germline ends.

The table lists this clonotype with many counts. The gene calls are TRBV4-2 and TRBJ2-1, with 8 bases aligning to TRBD1. V gave up 1 base and J gave up 3 bases; unmatched junction bases: 5. From germline, CDR1 is LGHNA and CDR2 YNFKEQ. CDR3 length: 16 residues. CDR3 sequence (DNA): TGTGCCAGCAGCCAAGTGGTAGGACAGGGCTACAATGAGCAGTTCTTC. Its protein is CASSQVVGQGYNEQFF.

This clonotype turned up a few times. The V and J genes are TRBV5-6 and TRBJ1-2, with D perhaps matching TRBD1 (5 bases). CDR1 and CDR2 (germline): SGHDT, YYEEEE. This CDR3 has 13 amino acids. Trimming shortened V by 0 bases and J by 6 bases, and 9 bases separated the two germline ends. CDR3 coding DNA: TGTGCCAGCAGCTTGGCTCAGGGCGATGGCTACACCTTC. It encodes CASSLAQGDGYTF.

At least ten counts were recorded for this clonotype. The chain employs TRBV10-3 and TRBJ2-3; tentative D call: TRBD2 (6 bases). Germline V gene lookup returns CDR1 ENHRY and CDR2 SYGVKD. The CDR3 spans 16 residues. V gave up 2 bases and J gave up 0 bases, with 12 bases separating them. The CDR3 reads CAISEASRDSTDTQYF. The DNA for the CDR3 is TGTGCCATCAGTGAGGCGTCGCGGGACAGCACAGATACGCAGTATTTT.

This rearrangement joins TRBV18 to TRBJ1-1, with TRBD1 matching 7 bases. The CDR3 runs 15 residues. The V gene's germline CDR1 is KGHSH and CDR2 LQKENI. Germline trimming cut 0 bases from V and 6 bases from J; bases unmatched to any gene: 7. The chain's CDR3 is CASSPPPRGHAEAFF. The CDR3 DNA follows: TGTGCCAGCTCACCACCTCCTAGGGGGCACGCTGAAGCTTTCTTT.

This chain joins TRBV5-1 and TRBJ2-3; D is possibly TRBD2 (6 bases). CDR1 SGHRS and CDR2 YFSETQ come from the germline V gene. V was pared by 3 bases and J by 4 bases, with 12 bases between. The CDR3 has 14 residues. The CDR3 sequence: CASSSWGVADTQYF. The CDR3 DNA reads TGCGCCAGCAGCTCTTGGGGGGTTGCAGATACGCAGTATTTT. Full variable domain (outside the CDR3, taken from reference TRBV5-1 and TRBJ2-3): KAGVTQTPRYLIKTRGQQVTLSCSPISGHRSVSWYQQTPGQGLQFLFEYFSETQRNKGNFPGRFSGRQFSNSRSEMNVSTLELGDSALYLCASSSWGVADTQYFGPGTRLTVL.

This clonotype occurred a few times. The V and J genes are TRBV27 and TRBJ1-1; D not certain. Per the germline V gene, CDR1 is MNHEY and CDR2 is SMNVEV (reference sequence). This CDR3 has 13 amino acids. V dropped 2 bases and J dropped 1 base, with 5 bases sitting between them. The CDR3 region has the DNA TGTGCCAGCAGTTTAGGGCCGAACACTGAAGCTTTCTTT. Translation gives CASSLGPNTEAFF.

This clonotype was detected many times. This rearrangement joins TRBV28 to TRBJ2-7; D is ambiguous. Germline V gene data show CDR1 as MDHEN and CDR2 as SYDVKM. The CDR3 consists of 14 residues. V shed 7 bases and J shed 3 bases, with 16 bases lying between them. The CDR3 loop is CASTPARPNYEQYF. CDR3 nucleotide sequence: TGTGCCAGCACCCCGGCCAGGCCCAACTACGAGCAGTACTTC.

This clonotype was recorded at least ten times. V and J are TRBV6-6 and TRBJ2-7; 12 nucleotides line up with TRBD2. The CDR3 covers 15 residues. Germline trimming cut 0 bases from V and 4 bases from J; bases unmatched to any gene: 1. Germline V gene sequence: CDR1 MNHNY, CDR2 SVGAGI (reference sequence). The CDR3 region is CASSYSLAGGYEQYF. In DNA, the CDR3 is TGTGCCAGCAGTTACTCCCTAGCGGGAGGGTACGAGCAGTACTTC.

This clonotype was counted ten times or more. The chain employs TRBV7-2 and TRBJ2-1, with 9 positions matching TRBD2. The CDR3 has 14 amino acids. J was trimmed by 9 bases and V by 4 bases; bases with no gene match: 7. Germline CDR1 reads SGHTA; CDR2 reads FQGNSA. The CDR3 DNA follows: TGTGCCAGCAGCTCTAGCGGGGTCCGGAGTGAGCAGTTCTTC. It codes for CASSSSGVRSEQFF.

Remarks on this clonotype: A read error is likely, as this CDR3 ends without the conserved phenylalanine or tryptophan. The chain links TRBV6-1 to TRBJ2-7; D is undetermined. The CDR3 runs to 12 residues. The V and J ends lost 4 bases and 2 bases respectively, with 6 bases between them. CDR1 MNHNS and CDR2 SASEGT come from the germline V gene. The CDR3 protein is CASSGRTYEQYY. DNA of the CDR3: TGTGCCAGCAGTGGCAGGACCTACGAGCAGTACTAC.

This clonotype was detected many times. The chain links TRBV20-1 to TRBJ2-4, with no clear D. Trimming left V 3 bases short and J 7 bases short, with 10 bases between. The germline V gene has CDR1 DFQATT and CDR2 SNEGSKA (reference sequence). The CDR3 covers 12 residues. The CDR3 loop is CSARDRLNIQYF. The CDR3 DNA sequence: TGCAGTGCTAGGGACCGACTTAACATTCAGTACTTC.

By share, this clonotype ranks as medium-sized (0.01 to 0.1%). CDR3: CASRINDEQYF. CDR3 nucleotides: TGTGCCAGCAGAATCAACGACGAGCAGTACTTC. The V gene is TRBV2, the J gene TRBJ2-7; D unclear. The V end was cut by 6 bases, the J end by 5 bases, with 8 bases between. This CDR3 has 11 residues. The germline V gene has CDR1 SNHLY and CDR2 FYNNEI.

The chain links TRBV5-4 to TRBJ2-3; D remains unclear. This CDR3 is built from 14 residues. Germline CDR1 is SGHNT and CDR2 is YYREEE (reference sequence). The ends were cut back, 4 bases at V and 0 bases at J, with 9 bases in the middle. The CDR3 protein is CASSHVTSTDTQYF. CDR3 sequence (DNA): TGTGCCAGCAGCCACGTGACTAGCACAGATACGCAGTATTTT.

CDR3 protein: CASSLSPGPTDTQYF. The CDR3 DNA reads TGTGCCAGCAGCTTGAGTCCCGGACCCACAGATACGCAGTATTTT. The chain employs TRBV11-2 and TRBJ2-3; unclear D gene. V lost 3 bases to trimming and J lost 2 bases, with 12 bases between them. Germline V gene sequence: CDR1 SGHAT, CDR2 FQNNGV. The length of the CDR3 is 15 residues. The full variable domain, completed using reference TRBV11-2 and TRBJ2-3, is EAGVAQSPRYKIIEKRQSVAFWCNPISGHATLYWYQQILGQGPKLLIQFQNNGVVDDSQLPKDRFSAERLKGVDSTLKIQPAKLEDSAVYLCASSLSPGPTDTQYFGPGTRLTVL.

This clonotype has more than one count but fewer than ten. The chain is built from TRBV10-3 and TRBJ1-1, with D unresolved. Trimming removed 5 bases from V and 1 base from J, with 17 bases in between. This CDR3 is 16 amino acids long. Looked up from germline, CDR1 is ENHRY and CDR2 is SYGVKD. The DNA for the CDR3 is TGTGCCATCAGTCCTAGCACCCTCGAGAGGAACACTGAAGCTTTCTTT. Translating gives CAISPSTLERNTEAFF.

The J gene is TRBJ2-5, the V gene TRBV29-1; TRBD2 agrees at 7 bases. The CDR3 runs to 12 residues. The V segment lost 8 bases and the J segment 5 bases; nucleotides outside the gene matches: 8. From germline, CDR1 is SQVTM and CDR2 ANQGSEA. DNA for the CDR3: TGCAGCTTTCTCGGGGGGTCGGAGACCCAGTACTTC. It codes for CSFLGGSETQYF.

The chain is built from TRBV2 and TRBJ1-6; D ambiguous. V gave up 6 bases and J gave up 8 bases, with 14 bases separating them. Germline CDR1 reads SNHLY; CDR2 reads FYNNEI. The CDR3 runs to 14 residues. As DNA, the CDR3 is TGTGCCAGCAGAGTTACCAGAGGAGATTCACCCCTCCACTTT. The encoded protein is CASRVTRGDSPLHF. Complete variable domain (other parts from reference TRBV2 and TRBJ1-6): EPEVTQTPSHQVTQMGQEVILRCVPISNHLYFYWYRQILGQKVEFLVSFYNNEISEKSEIFDDQFSVERPDGSNFTLKIRSTKLEDSAMYFCASRVTRGDSPLHFGNGTRLTVT.

In its sample, this clonotype was seen many times. As the CDR3 is not closed by the conserved phenylalanine or tryptophan, this likely results from a read error. The DNA is omitted, as the CDR3 cannot be located on it reliably, and the CDR3 follows TCRdb's listing. J is TRBJ2-1 and V is TRBV9; the DNA was not used to check the table's D call, TRBD1. The CDR3 numbers 11 amino acids, ends counted. Germline-derived CDR1 and CDR2 are SGDLS and YYNGEE. CDR3 amino acids: CASSVRDPPSI.

This clonotype was counted ten times or more. V usage is TRBV7-9 and J usage is TRBJ1-2, with D unclear. CDR3 length: 14 amino acids. In germline, CDR1 is SEHNR, CDR2 FQNEAQ (reference sequence). Trimming removed 5 bases from V and 8 bases from J, with 18 bases in between. This CDR3 is CASSQEDRPWGYTF. DNA for the CDR3: TGTGCCAGCAGCCAAGAGGACCGTCCTTGGGGCTACACCTTC.

This clonotype was counted ten times or more. The chain couples TRBV21-1 to TRBJ2-1; the table's D call of TRBD1 was not tested on the DNA. TRBV21-1 represents a pseudogene. The CDR3 sequence is 13 residues long. CDR3 sequence reads: CARDRGPYNEQFF. The CDR3 DNA reads TGTGCCAGGGACAGGGGGCCCTACAATGAGCAGTTCTTC.

This clonotype was seen ten or more times. The gene calls are TRBV4-1 and TRBJ2-2; 11 bases line up with TRBD1. Per the germline V gene, CDR1 is MGHRA and CDR2 is YSYEKL. The CDR3 consists of 15 residues. The V segment lost 7 bases and the J segment 7 bases; nucleotides outside the gene matches: 8. The chain's CDR3 is CASTFGQGAIGELFF. CDR3 coding DNA: TGCGCCAGCACCTTCGGACAGGGGGCAATCGGGGAGCTGTTTTTT.